Listed below are T cell receptor beta chains from one sample, sequenced in a study of human thymus T cells. The data were produced by immunoSEQ multiplex PCR, yet TCRdb's version contains in-frame clones alone and is incomplete. This table has tens of thousands of clones, roughly 94% appearing once. Input material: thymus tissue. The receptors stem from a girl younger than two with a congenital heart defect but otherwise immunologically healthy. The conserved cysteine and the conserved F or W are not part of the CDR3 here.

j_call | v_call | cdr3_aa
TRBJ2-7 | TRBV27 | ASRATFTNYEQY
TRBJ1-1 | TRBV5-6 | ASSFWVLAF
TRBJ2-1 | TRBV19 | ASSIVWAGAYNEQF
TRBJ2-3 | TRBV19 | ATRDRARTDTQY
TRBJ2-1 | TRBV7-3 | ASSLGGRPGRDTSGTDNEQF
TRBJ2-1 | TRBV7-9 | ASSLATSGSEYEQF
TRBJ2-2 | TRBV15 | ATSSNRTSGMGDTGELF
TRBJ2-7 | TRBV25-1 | ASRASPAEQY
TRBJ2-1 | TRBV7-9 | ASSRLAGDGEQF
TRBJ1-5 | TRBV19 | ASRPGRRNQPQH
TRBJ2-5 | TRBV7-6 | ASSCADRGLGLETQY
TRBJ2-5 | TRBV7-9 | ASSSSGQETQY
TRBJ1-1 | TRBV5-1 | ASSLSGPEGDTEAF
TRBJ2-5 | TRBV5-4 | ASSFAGEETQY
TRBJ2-5 | TRBV15 | ATSREPASDQETQY
TRBJ2-3 | TRBV5-4 | ASTGRGFNDTQY
TRBJ1-2 | TRBV28 | ASLAGRRYLYGYT
TRBJ2-7 | TRBV5-1 | ASSLGDRELYEQY
TRBJ2-5 | TRBV6-1 | ASSVQFSETQY
TRBJ2-5 | TRBV18 | ASSPKWETQY
TRBJ1-3 | TRBV7-9 | ASSLESGRGNTIY
TRBJ2-1 | TRBV27 | ASSFATTLSYNEQF
TRBJ2-7 | TRBV25-1 | ASSPSPTSGTYEQY
TRBJ2-1 | TRBV28 | ASSGASGTKKSNEQF
TRBJ2-2 | TRBV10-2 | ASSSGTTNTGELF
TRBJ2-1 | TRBV28 | ASPPSTGLASNEQF
TRBJ2-7 | TRBV18 | ASSPGLGNYEQY
TRBJ2-1 | TRBV29-1 | SGSPHSGRADEQF
TRBJ2-1 | TRBV18 | ASSPTGANEQF
TRBJ1-5 | TRBV14 | ASSYDRGRNQPQH
TRBJ1-1 | TRBV5-4 | ASSPNGGGTEAF
TRBJ2-2 | TRBV5-1 | ASSLGRKNPVSNTGELF
TRBJ1-2 | TRBV20-1 | GGMGGYGYT